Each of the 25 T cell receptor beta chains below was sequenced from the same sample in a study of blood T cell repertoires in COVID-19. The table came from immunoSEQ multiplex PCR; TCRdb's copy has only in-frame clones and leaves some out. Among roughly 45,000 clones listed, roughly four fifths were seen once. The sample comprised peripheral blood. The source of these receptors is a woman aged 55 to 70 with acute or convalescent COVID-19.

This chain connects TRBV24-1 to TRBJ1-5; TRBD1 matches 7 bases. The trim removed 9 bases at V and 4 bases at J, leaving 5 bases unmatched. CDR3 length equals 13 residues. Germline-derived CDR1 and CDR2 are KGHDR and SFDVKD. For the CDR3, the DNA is TGTGCCACCCGTCGGGACAGAAATCAGCCCCAGCATTTT. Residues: CATRRDRNQPQHF.

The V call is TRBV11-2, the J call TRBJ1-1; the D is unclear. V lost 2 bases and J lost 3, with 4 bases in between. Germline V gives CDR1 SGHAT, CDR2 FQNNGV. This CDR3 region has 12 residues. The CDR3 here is CASSLLDTEAFF. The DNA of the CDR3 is TGTGCCAGCAGCTTACTAGACACTGAAGCTTTCTTT.

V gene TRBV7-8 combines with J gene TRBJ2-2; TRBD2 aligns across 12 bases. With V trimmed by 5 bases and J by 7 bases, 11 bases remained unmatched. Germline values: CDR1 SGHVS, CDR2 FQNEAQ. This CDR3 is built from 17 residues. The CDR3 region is CASSHTTSGGLHGELFF. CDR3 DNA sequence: TGTGCCAGCAGCCACACTACTAGCGGGGGGTTGCACGGGGAGCTGTTTTTT.

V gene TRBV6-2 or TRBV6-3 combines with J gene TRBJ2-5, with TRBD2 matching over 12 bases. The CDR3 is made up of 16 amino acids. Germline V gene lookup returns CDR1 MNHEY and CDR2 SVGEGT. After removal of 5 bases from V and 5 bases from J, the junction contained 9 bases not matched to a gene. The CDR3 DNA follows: TGTGCCAGCAGTCCGACTAGCGGGGGACCGAGGGAGACCCAGTACTTC. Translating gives CASSPTSGGPRETQYF.

CDR3 protein: CASYGTGENNSPLHF. For the CDR3, the DNA is TGTGCCAGCTATGGGACAGGGGAGAACAATTCACCCCTCCACTTT. This rearrangement joins TRBV11-2 to TRBJ1-6; TRBD1 matches at 10 bases. Germline lookup yields CDR1 SGHAT and CDR2 FQNNGV. This CDR3 is 15 amino acids long. Unmatched junction bases numbered 8, after V lost 8 bases and J lost 7 bases.

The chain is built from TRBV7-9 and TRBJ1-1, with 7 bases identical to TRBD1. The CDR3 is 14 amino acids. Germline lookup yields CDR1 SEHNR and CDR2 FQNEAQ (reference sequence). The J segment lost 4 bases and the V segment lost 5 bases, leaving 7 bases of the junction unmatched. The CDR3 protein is CASSHSTGATEAFF. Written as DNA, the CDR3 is TGTGCCAGCAGCCACAGTACAGGGGCCACTGAAGCTTTCTTT.

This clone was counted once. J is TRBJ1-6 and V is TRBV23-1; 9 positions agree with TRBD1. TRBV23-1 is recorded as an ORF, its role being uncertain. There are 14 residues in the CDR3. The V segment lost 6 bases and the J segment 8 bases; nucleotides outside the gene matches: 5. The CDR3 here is CASRSRQGDSPLHF. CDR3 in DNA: TGCGCCAGCAGATCGAGACAGGGGGATTCACCCCTCCACTTT.

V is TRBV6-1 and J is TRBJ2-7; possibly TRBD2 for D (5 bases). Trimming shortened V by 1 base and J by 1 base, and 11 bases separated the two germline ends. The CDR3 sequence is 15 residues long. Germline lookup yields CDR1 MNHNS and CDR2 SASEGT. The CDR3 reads CASSEVRESSYEQYF. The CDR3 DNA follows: TGTGCCAGCAGTGAAGTGAGGGAGTCTTCCTACGAGCAGTACTTC.

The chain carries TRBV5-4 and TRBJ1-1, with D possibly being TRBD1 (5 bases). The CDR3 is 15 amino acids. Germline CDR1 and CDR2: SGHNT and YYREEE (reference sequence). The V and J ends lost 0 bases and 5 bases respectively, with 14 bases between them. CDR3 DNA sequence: TGTGCCAGCAGCTTGGACCCAGGGTCGAGGACTGAAGCTTTCTTT. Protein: CASSLDPGSRTEAFF.

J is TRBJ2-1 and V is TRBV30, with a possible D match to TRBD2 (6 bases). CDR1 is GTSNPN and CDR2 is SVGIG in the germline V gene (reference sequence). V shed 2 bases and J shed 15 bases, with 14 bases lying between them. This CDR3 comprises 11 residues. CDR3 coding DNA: TGTGCCTGGAGTCTGGAGGGCCACTCGTTCTTC. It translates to CAWSLEGHSFF.

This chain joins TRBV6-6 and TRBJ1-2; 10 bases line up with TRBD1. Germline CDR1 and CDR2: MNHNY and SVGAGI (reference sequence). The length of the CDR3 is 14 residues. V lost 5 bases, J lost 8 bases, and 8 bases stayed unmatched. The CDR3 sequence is CASSIRQGAYGYTF. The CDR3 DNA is TGTGCCAGCAGTATACGACAGGGGGCGTACGGCTACACCTTC.

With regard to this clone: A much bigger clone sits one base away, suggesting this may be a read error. CDR3 DNA sequence: TGTGCCAGCAGTAAAGGACAGGGTGGCGAGCAGTACTTC. Translated, it gives CASSKGQGGEQYF. The rearrangement uses TRBV25-1 and TRBJ2-7, with 8 bases lining up with TRBD1. With 5 bases clipped from V and 6 bases from J, the junction kept 6 bases outside the gene matches. CDR1 MGHDK and CDR2 SYGVNS come from the germline V gene. The CDR3 runs to 13 residues.

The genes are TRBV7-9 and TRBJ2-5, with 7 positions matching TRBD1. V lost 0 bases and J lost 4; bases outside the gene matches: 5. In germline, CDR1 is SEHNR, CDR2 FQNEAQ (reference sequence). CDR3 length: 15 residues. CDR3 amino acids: CASSLATGRRETQYF. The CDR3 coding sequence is TGTGCCAGCAGCTTAGCGACAGGGCGGAGAGAGACCCAGTACTTC.

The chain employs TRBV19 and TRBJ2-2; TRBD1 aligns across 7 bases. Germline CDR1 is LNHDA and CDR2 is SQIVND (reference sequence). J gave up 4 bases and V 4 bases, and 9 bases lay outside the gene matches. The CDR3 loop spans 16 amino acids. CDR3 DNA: TGTGCCAGTAGTACCGGACAGGCCACGGGCACCGGGGAGCTGTTTTTT. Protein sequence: CASSTGQATGTGELFF.

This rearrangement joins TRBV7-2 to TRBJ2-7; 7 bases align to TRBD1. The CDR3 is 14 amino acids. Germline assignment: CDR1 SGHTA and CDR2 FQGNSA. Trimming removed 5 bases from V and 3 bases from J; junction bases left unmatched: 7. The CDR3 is CASSLWDRNYEQYF. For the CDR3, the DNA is TGTGCCAGCAGCCTGTGGGACAGAAACTACGAGCAGTACTTC.

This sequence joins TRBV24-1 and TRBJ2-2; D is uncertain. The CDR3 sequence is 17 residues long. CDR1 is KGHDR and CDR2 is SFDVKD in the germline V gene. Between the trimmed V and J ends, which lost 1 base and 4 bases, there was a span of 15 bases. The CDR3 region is CATSDLAAPSGTGELFF. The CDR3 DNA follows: TGTGCCACCAGTGATTTAGCAGCCCCATCGGGCACCGGGGAGCTGTTTTTT.

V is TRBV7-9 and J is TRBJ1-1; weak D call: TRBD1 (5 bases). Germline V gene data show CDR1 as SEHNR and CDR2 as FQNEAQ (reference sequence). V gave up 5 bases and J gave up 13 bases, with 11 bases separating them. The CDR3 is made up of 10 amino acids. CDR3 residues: CASSPTGLFF. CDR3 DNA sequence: TGTGCCAGCAGCCCGACGGGACTTTTCTTT.

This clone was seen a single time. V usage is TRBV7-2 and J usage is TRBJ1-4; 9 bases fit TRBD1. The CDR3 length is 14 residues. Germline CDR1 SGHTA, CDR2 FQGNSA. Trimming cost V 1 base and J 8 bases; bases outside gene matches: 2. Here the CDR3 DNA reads TGTGCCAGCAGCTTAGAAGGGACAGGGGAAAAACTGTTTTTT. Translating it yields CASSLEGTGEKLFF.

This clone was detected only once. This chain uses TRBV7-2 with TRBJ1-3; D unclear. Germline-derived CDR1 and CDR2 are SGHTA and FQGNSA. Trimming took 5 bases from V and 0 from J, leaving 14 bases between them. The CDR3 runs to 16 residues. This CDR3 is CASSPEGTLSGNTIYF. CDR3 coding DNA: TGTGCCAGCAGCCCAGAGGGCACCCTCTCTGGAAACACCATATATTTT.

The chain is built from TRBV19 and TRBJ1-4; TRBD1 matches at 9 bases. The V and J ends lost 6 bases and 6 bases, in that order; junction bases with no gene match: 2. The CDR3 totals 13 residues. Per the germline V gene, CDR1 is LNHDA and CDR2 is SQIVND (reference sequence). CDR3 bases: TGTGCCAGTAGCACAGGGGGCGATGAAAAACTGTTTTTT. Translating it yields CASSTGGDEKLFF.

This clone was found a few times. The CDR3 DNA reads TGCGCCAGCAGCTTGTCAGATAACTATGGCTACACCTTC. This encodes CASSLSDNYGYTF. The gene calls are TRBV5-1 and TRBJ1-2; no clear D gene. CDR1 and CDR2 from the germline V gene are SGHRS and YFSETQ. The CDR3 is 13 amino acids. The germline V and J ends were trimmed by 1 base and 1 base, with 5 bases remaining between them.

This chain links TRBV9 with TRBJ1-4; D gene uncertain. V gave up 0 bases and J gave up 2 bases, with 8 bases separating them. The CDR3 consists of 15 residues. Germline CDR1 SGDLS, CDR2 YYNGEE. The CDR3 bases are TGTGCCAGCAGCGTAGGGAGGGTCACTAATGAAAAACTGTTTTTT. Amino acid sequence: CASSVGRVTNEKLFF.

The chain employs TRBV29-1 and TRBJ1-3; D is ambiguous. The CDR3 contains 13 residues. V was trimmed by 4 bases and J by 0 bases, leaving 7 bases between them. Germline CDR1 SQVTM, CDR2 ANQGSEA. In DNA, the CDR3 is TGCAGCGTTGCAAAACTCTCTGGAAACACCATATATTTT. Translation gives CSVAKLSGNTIYF.

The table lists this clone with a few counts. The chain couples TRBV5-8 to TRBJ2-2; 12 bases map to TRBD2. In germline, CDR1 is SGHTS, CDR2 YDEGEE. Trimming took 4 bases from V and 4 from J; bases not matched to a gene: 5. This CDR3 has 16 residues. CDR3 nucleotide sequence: TGTGCCAGCAGCATCGGACTAGCGGGAAGCACCGGGGAGCTGTTTTTT. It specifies CASSIGLAGSTGELFF.

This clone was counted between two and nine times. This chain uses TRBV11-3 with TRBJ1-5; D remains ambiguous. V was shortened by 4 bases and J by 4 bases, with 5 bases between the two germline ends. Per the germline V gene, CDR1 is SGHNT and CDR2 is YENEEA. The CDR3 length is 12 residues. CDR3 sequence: CASSCKNQPQHF. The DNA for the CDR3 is TGTGCCAGCAGCTGTAAAAATCAGCCCCAGCATTTT.